The clone carrying this TCR beta chain was detected only a few times. This entry belongs to a study of blood T cells in healthy people across ages. V dropped 0 bases and J dropped 5 bases, with 7 bases sitting between them. CDR1 LGHNA and CDR2 YNFKEQ come from the germline V gene. There are 13 residues in the CDR3. A sample-barcoded 5' primer and a J-beta primer mix were used in a second PCR of roughly 6 to 11 cycles. Every sample returned 2.5 million or more CDR3-containing paired-end reads. In TCRdb, the 5' RACE reads were re-called with MiXCR into one record per CDR3 protein. The sample carries 650,000 to 700,000 distinct CDR3 sequences, over 40% recorded once.

This chain uses TRBV4-2 with TRBJ1-2; D not certain. Sequencing input: blood. This receptor was identified in an elderly woman in good health. DNA of the CDR3: TGTGCCAGCAGCCAAGAAGGGCCTTATGGCTACACCTTC. It codes for CASSQEGPYGYTF.